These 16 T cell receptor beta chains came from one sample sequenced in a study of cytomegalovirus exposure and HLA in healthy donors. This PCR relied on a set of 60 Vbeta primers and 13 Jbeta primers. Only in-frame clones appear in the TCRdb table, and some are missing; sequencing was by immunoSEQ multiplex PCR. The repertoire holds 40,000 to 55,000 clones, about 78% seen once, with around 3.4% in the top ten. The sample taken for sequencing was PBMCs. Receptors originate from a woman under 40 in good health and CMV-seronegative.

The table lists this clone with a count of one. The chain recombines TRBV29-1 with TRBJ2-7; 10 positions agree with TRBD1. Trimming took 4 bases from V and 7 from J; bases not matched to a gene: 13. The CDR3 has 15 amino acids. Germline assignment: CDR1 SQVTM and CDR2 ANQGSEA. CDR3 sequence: CSVVVGTGDSREQYF. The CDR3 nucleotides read TGCAGCGTTGTTGTAGGGACAGGGGATTCGAGGGAGCAGTACTTC.

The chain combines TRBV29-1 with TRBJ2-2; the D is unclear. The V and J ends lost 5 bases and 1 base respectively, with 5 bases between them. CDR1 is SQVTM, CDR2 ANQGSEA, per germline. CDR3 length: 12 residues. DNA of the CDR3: TGCAGCGTTACGGGGAACACCGGGGAGCTGTTTTTT. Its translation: CSVTGNTGELFF.

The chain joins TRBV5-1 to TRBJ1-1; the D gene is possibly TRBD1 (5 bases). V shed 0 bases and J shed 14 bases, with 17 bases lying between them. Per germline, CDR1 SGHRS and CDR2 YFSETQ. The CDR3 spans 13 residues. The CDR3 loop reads CASSLGQPGLPFF. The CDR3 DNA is TGCGCCAGCAGCTTGGGACAGCCCGGGTTACCCTTCTTT. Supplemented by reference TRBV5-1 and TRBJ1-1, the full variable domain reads KAGVTQTPRYLIKTRGQQVTLSCSPISGHRSVSWYQQTPGQGLQFLFEYFSETQRNKGNFPGRFSGRQFSNSRSEMNVSTLELGDSALYLCASSLGQPGLPFFGQGTRLTVV.

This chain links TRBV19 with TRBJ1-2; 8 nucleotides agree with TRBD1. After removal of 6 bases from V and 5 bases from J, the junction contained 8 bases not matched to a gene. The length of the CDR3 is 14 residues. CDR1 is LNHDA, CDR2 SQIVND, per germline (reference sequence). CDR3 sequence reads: CASRTSWTGYGYTF. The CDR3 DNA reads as TGTGCCAGTAGAACATCCTGGACAGGGTATGGCTACACCTTC.

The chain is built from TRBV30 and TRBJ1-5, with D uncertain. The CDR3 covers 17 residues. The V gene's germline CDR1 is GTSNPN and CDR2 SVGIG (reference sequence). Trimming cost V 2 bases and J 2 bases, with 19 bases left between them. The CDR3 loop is CAWSSYSGYHGNQPQHF. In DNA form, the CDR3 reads TGTGCCTGGAGTAGTTACTCGGGATACCATGGCAATCAGCCCCAGCATTTT.

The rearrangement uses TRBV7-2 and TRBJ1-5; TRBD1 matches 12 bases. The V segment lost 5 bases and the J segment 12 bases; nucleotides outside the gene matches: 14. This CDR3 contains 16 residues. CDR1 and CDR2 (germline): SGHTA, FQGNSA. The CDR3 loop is CASSQGGQGASGNQHF. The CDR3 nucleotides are TGTGCCAGCAGCCAGGGGGGACAGGGGGCCTCCGGGAACCAGCATTTT.

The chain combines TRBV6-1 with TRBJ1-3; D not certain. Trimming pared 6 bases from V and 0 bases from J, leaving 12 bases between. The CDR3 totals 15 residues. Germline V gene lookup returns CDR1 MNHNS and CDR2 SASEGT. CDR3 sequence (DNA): TGTGCCAGCAGGCCTACAGAGAGCTCTGGAAACACCATATATTTT. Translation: CASRPTESSGNTIYF.

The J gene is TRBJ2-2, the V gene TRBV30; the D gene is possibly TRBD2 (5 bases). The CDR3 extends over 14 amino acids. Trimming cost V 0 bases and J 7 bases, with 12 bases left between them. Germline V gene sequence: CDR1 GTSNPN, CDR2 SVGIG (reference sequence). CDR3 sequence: CAWSVHGGGGELFF. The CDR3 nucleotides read TGTGCCTGGAGTGTACACGGAGGAGGCGGGGAGCTGTTTTTT.

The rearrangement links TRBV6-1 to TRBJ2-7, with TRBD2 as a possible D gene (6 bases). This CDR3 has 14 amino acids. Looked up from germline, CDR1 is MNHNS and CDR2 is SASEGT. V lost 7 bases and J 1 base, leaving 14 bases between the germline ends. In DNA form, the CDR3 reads TGTGCCAGCAAAAGGGAGGTATTTTCCTACGAGCAGTACTTC. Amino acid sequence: CASKREVFSYEQYF.

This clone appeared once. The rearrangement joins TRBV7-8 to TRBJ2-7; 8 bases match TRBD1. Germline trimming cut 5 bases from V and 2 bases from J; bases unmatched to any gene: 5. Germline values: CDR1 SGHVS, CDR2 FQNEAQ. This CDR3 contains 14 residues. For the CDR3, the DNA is TGTGCCAGCAGCCCCGGACAGGGCCCCTACGAGCAGTACTTC. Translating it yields CASSPGQGPYEQYF.

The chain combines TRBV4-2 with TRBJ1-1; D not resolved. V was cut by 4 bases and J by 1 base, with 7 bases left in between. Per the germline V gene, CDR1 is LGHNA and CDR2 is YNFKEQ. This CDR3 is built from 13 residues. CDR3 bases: TGTGCCAGCAGCCTCGGTGCGAACACTGAAGCTTTCTTT. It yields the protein CASSLGANTEAFF.

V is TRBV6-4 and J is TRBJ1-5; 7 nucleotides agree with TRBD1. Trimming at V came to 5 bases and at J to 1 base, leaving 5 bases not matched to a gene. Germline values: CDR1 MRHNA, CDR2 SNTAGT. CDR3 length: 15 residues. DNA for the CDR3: TGTGCCAGCAGTTTGACAGGGTTAAGCAATCAGCCCCAGCATTTT. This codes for CASSLTGLSNQPQHF.

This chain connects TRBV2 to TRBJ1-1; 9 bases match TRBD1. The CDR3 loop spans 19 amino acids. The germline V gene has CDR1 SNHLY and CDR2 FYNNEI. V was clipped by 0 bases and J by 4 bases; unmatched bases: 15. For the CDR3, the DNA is TGTGCCAGCAGTGAAGCGCTCCAGTTAGATTGGACAGGGGTCACTGAAGCTTTCTTT. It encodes CASSEALQLDWTGVTEAFF. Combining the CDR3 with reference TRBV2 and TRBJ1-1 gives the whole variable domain EPEVTQTPSHQVTQMGQEVILRCVPISNHLYFYWYRQILGQKVEFLVSFYNNEISEKSEIFDDQFSVERPDGSNFTLKIRSTKLEDSAMYFCASSEALQLDWTGVTEAFFGQGTRLTVV.

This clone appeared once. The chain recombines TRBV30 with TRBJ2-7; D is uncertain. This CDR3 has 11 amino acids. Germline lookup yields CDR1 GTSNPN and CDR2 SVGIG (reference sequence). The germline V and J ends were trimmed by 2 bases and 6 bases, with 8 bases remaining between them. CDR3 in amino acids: CAWSSTLEQYF. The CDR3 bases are TGTGCCTGGAGTTCGACACTCGAGCAGTACTTC.

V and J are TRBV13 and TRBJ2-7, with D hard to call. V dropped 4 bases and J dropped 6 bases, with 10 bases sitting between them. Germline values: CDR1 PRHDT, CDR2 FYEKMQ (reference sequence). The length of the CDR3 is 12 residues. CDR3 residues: CASSSKNAEQYF. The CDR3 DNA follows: TGTGCCAGCAGCTCTAAGAACGCCGAGCAGTACTTC.

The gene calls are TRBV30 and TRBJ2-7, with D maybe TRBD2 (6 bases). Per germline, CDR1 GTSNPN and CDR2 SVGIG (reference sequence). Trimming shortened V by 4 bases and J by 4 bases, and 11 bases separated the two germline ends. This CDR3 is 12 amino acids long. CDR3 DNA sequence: TGTGCCTGGAATTTCGGGGGTTACGAGCAGTACTTC. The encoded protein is CAWNFGGYEQYF. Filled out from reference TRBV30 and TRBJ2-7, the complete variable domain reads SQTIHQWPATLVQPVGSPLSLECTVEGTSNPNLYWYRQAAGRGLQLLFYSVGIGQISSEVPQNLSASRPQDRQFILSSKKLLLSDSGFYLCAWNFGGYEQYFGPGTRLTVT.